Given below is one T cell receptor (beta chain) in context. The data were obtained in a study of blood T cell repertoires in COVID-19. The germline gives CDR1 WSHSY, CDR2 SAAADI. J lost 2 bases, V lost 3 bases, and 8 bases had no gene match. The CDR3 consists of 17 residues. In the authors' methods: Amplification with reference gene primers provided the estimates of nucleated cell counts. The assay was immunoSEQ multiplex PCR, and TCRdb's table has in-frame clones only and misses some. The DNA was the basis for D and trimming; V, J and clone size are from that table. The table shows more than 100,000 clones, with 80% to 90% occurring only once.

V gene TRBV10-2 combines with J gene TRBJ1-5, with 9 bases fitting TRBD1. This clonotype was sampled from a man aged 45-65 years with active or convalescent COVID-19. The sequenced sample consisted of peripheral blood. CDR3: CASSDWGTGLGNQPQHF. The CDR3 DNA is TGCGCCAGCAGTGACTGGGGGACAGGGTTAGGCAATCAGCCCCAGCATTTT.